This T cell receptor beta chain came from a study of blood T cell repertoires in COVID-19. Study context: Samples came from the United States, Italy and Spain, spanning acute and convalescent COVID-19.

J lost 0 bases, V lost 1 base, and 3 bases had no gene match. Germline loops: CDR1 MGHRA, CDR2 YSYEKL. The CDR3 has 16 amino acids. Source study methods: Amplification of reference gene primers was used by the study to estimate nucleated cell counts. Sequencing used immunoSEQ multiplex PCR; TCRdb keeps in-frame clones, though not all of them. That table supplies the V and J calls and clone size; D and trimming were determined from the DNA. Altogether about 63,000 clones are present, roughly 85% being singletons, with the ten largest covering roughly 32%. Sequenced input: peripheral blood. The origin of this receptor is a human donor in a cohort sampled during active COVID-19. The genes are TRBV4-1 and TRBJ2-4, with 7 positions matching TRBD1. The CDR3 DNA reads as TGCGCCAGCAGCCAAGTCAACAGGGGAGCCAAAAACATTCAGTACTTC. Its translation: CASSQVNRGAKNIQYF.